The rows below give T cell receptor beta chains drawn from one sample of a study of OX40 agonist ivuxolimab in advanced cancers. Assay: immunoSEQ multiplex PCR; the TCRdb copy retains only in-frame clones and omits some. The data contain about 48,000 clones, about 85% of them singletons. Material: CD4+ or CD8+ T cells sorted from blood, obtained in a trial of the OX40 agonist ivuxolimab. These receptors all stem from an adult with an advanced solid tumor such as melanoma, head and neck, liver or kidney cancer. The CDR3 runs from the conserved cysteine through the conserved F or W. The order of the fields is clone size, D gene, J gene, V gene, CDR3 DNA, CDR3 protein. A D gene is named only where the DNA matches it firmly. Not every row has a clone size; where given, it reads once, few, many or a size class.

>-|TRBD2|TRBJ2-2|TRBV18
TGTGCCAGCTCACCGACTAGCGGGAGCGCCGGGGAGCTGTTTTTT
CASSPTSGSAGELFF
>-|TRBD2|TRBJ2-1|TRBV11-2
TGTGCCAGCAGCTTGGGACTAGCGGGAGCTCTGGACAATGAGCAGTTCTTC
CASSLGLAGALDNEQFF
>-|-|TRBJ1-1|TRBV19
TGTGCCAGTAGTACAATCGACCGGACTGAAGCTTTCTTT
CASSTIDRTEAFF
>few|-|TRBJ1-1|TRBV6-1
TGTGCCACCTCGCGGCTAGGTTCGGACACTGAAGCTTTCTTT
CATSRLGSDTEAFF
>-|-|TRBJ1-4|TRBV29-1
TGCGCCACGAGGTCAACTAATGAAAAACTGTTTTTT
CATRSTNEKLFF
>-|TRBD1|TRBJ1-2|TRBV28
TGTGCCAGCTTCGACAGGGCTGGTGGCTACACCTTC
CASFDRAGGYTF
>once|TRBD2|TRBJ2-1|TRBV19
TGTGCCAGTAGTACCGGGACTAGCGGGAGGGGTGAGCAGTTCTTC
CASSTGTSGRGEQFF
>once|-|TRBJ1-4|TRBV5-1
TGCGCCAGCAGCTCGGAAGGGACGGATGAAAAACTGTTTTTT
CASSSEGTDEKLFF
>-|-|TRBJ1-1|TRBV28
TGTGCCAGCAGCCCTGTAGGTATGTGGATTGAAGCTTTCTTT
CASSPVGMWIEAFF
>few|TRBD2|TRBJ2-7|TRBV9
TGTGCCAGCAGCGTGGGGACTAGTCACGAGCAGTACTTC
CASSVGTSHEQYF
>medium-sized|TRBD2|TRBJ2-7|TRBV5-1
TGCGCCAGCAGCTTGGGTAGCGGGGGACCCTACGAGCAGTACTTC
CASSLGSGGPYEQYF
>once|-|TRBJ1-2|TRBV19
TGTGCCAGTAGTATTAGGGAACTGGATGGCTACACCTTC
CASSIRELDGYTF
>few|-|TRBJ2-2|TRBV5-1
TGCGCCAGCAGCTTGGTTGACAGGTCGATCACCGGGGAGCTGTTTTTT
CASSLVDRSITGELFF
>-|-|TRBJ2-2|TRBV5-1
TGCGCCAGCAGCCGCGACAAGAACACCGGGGAGCTGTTTTTT
CASSRDKNTGELFF
>-|-|TRBJ1-4|TRBV15
TGTGCCACCAGCAGAGATAGGTCGGGTCGGGAAAAACTGTTTTTT
CATSRDRSGREKLFF
>-|-|TRBJ2-5|TRBV18
TGTGCCAGCTCACCAGGGGTCATGGGGGCCCAGTACTTC
CASSPGVMGAQYF
>-|-|TRBJ1-1|TRBV5-1
TGCGCCAGCAGCTATTATCAGGGGTCGAGCACTGAAGCTTTCTTT
CASSYYQGSSTEAFF
>-|-|TRBJ2-7|TRBV7-8
TGTGCCAGCAGCTCCCTACCCCCCTACGAGCAGTACTTC
CASSSLPPYEQYF
>-|-|TRBJ2-7|TRBV5-1
TGCGCCAGCAGCTTGGCGGCAGGGGGGGAGCAGTACTTC
CASSLAAGGEQYF
>-|TRBD2|TRBJ2-7|TRBV28
TGTGCCAGCAGTTCGCGGACTAGCGGGAGCTCCTACGAGCAGTACTTC
CASSSRTSGSSYEQYF
>once|-|TRBJ1-6|TRBV6-5
TGTGCCAGCAGTTACGGACAACAGGGCGAACACCTCCACTTT
CASSYGQQGEHLHF
>-|-|TRBJ1-1|TRBV2
TGTGCCAGCACTAAAGGGGGTACTGAAGCTTTCTTT
CASTKGGTEAFF